This T cell receptor beta chain was recorded in a study of preoperative IRX-2 immunotherapy in early breast cancer. Using immunoSEQ multiplex PCR, the repertoire was profiled, and TCRdb retains in-frame clones only, with some absent. The table shows about 62,000 clones, with approximately 93% occurring only once. CDR3 size: 15 residues. With 6 bases removed from V and 3 bases from J, the gap between germline ends came to 18 bases. Germline assignment: CDR1 SNHLY and CDR2 FYNNEI. Treatment described: preoperative locoregional IRX-2 cytokine immunotherapy. This phase Ib study tested locoregional IRX-2 cytokine immunotherapy given before surgery.

This sequence was found in a human donor with breast cancer. Sample collection occurred from a patient treated with IRX-2 immunotherapy. The J gene is TRBJ2-7, the V gene TRBV2; D call uncertain. CDR3 loop: CASRRESALGYEQYF. The DNA for the CDR3 is TGTGCCAGCAGACGTGAATCAGCCCTCGGCTACGAGCAGTACTTC.